This is a list of T cell receptor beta chains from one sample in a study of T cells in Graves' hyperthyroidism and ophthalmopathy. TCRdb independently ran MiXCR on the multiplex PCR reads; one entry per CDR3 protein. The sample yields around 600,000 distinct CDR3 sequences, about 15% seen once. The sample comprised blood. The receptor source for this set is a woman aged 25 to 39 with Graves' hyperthyroidism. CDR3s include the opening cysteine and the closing phenylalanine or tryptophan. A D gene is named only where the DNA matches it firmly. Size tells how often a clone was seen (once, few, many) or the class of an expanded clone, and some rows leave it out.

j_call | d_call | clone_size | v_call | cdr3_aa | cdr3_nt
TRBJ2-3 | . | many | TRBV5-1 | CASRLDHDTQYF | TGCGCCAGCAGGTTGGACCACGATACGCAGTATTTT
TRBJ2-2 | TRBD1 | many | TRBV28 | CASSGQGGNTGELFF | TGTGCCAGCAGTGGACAGGGTGGTAACACCGGGGAGCTGTTTTTT
TRBJ1-3 | . | many | TRBV2 | CAIRTGRVFSGNTIYF | TGTGCCATCCGAACCGGCAGGGTTTTCTCTGGAAACACCATATATTTT
TRBJ2-5 | . | many | TRBV6-1 | CASKALDQQETQYF | TGTGCCAGCAAAGCCCTGGACCAGCAAGAGACCCAGTACTTC
TRBJ2-7 | . | few | TRBV5-4 | CASSSAARGPGYEQYF | TGTGCCAGCAGCTCGGCGGCGCGGGGCCCTGGCTACGAGCAGTACTTC
TRBJ2-7 | . | . | TRBV2 | CASIPTQPSYEQYF | TGTGCCAGCATACCGACCCAGCCCTCTTACGAGCAGTACTTC
TRBJ1-5 | . | . | TRBV5-8 | CASSSQWGQPQHF | TGTGCCAGCAGTTCCCAATGGGGACAGCCCCAGCATTTT
TRBJ2-7 | . | few | TRBV9 | CASSAGFSLGEQYF | TGTGCCAGCAGCGCAGGTTTCTCCCTTGGGGAGCAGTACTTC
TRBJ2-5 | . | many | TRBV7-2 | CASSSQGFWETQYF | TGTGCCAGCAGCTCCCAGGGGTTCTGGGAGACCCAGTACTTC
TRBJ2-2 | TRBD2 | many | TRBV7-3 | CASSPSGVGGELFF | TGTGCCAGCAGCCCTAGCGGGGTGGGCGGGGAGCTGTTTTTT
TRBJ2-5 | TRBD1 | few | TRBV18 | CASSPLTGDQETQYF | TGTGCCAGCTCACCACTGACAGGGGATCAAGAGACCCAGTACTTC
TRBJ1-1 | . | many | TRBV20-1 | CILPRGTEAFF | TGCATTCTACCCAGAGGCACTGAAGCTTTCTTT
TRBJ1-2 | . | many | TRBV12-3/TRBV12-4 | CASSKQGADGYTF | TGTGCCAGCAGCAAACAGGGAGCGGATGGCTACACCTTC
TRBJ2-3 | TRBD2 | . | TRBV5-1 | CASSFPSGRSGTQYF | TGCGCCAGCAGCTTTCCCAGCGGGAGATCCGGTACGCAGTATTTT
TRBJ2-3 | . | . | TRBV25-1 | CASSENRALDTQYF | TGTGCCAGCAGTGAGAACAGGGCGTTAGATACGCAGTATTTT
TRBJ1-5 | TRBD1 | many | TRBV20-1 | CSARRQGDQPQHF | TGCAGTGCTAGACGACAGGGGGATCAGCCCCAGCATTTT
TRBJ2-7 | . | . | TRBV3-1 | CASSHTGAHEQYF | TGTGCCAGCAGCCACACGGGGGCCCACGAGCAGTACTTC
TRBJ2-1 | TRBD2 | few | TRBV5-1 | CAGNLGGTSGYNEQFF | TGCGCCGGCAACCTTGGTGGGACTAGCGGATACAATGAGCAGTTCTTC
TRBJ1-1 | . | many | TRBV5-5 | CASSWELGITEAFF | TGTGCCAGCAGTTGGGAGCTTGGGATCACTGAAGCTTTCTTT
TRBJ1-3 | . | . | TRBV6-5 | CASSYSAVSGNTIYF | TGTGCCAGCAGTTACTCGGCCGTCTCTGGAAACACCATATATTTT
TRBJ2-7 | . | . | TRBV20-1 | CSARDPDEYYEQYF | TGCAGTGCTAGAGATCCGGACGAATACTACGAGCAGTACTTC
TRBJ1-2 | . | many | TRBV10-3 | CAISEWGPDREYGSYTF | TGTGCCATCAGTGAGTGGGGCCCTGACCGGGAATATGGTAGCTACACCTTC
TRBJ2-5 | TRBD1 | many | TRBV12-3/TRBV12-4 | CASSRPGQGQETQYF | TGTGCCAGCAGCCGTCCGGGACAGGGCCAAGAGACCCAGTACTTC
TRBJ2-7 | . | many | TRBV18 | CASSLPTDSYEQYF | TGTGCCAGCTCACTGCCGACTGACTCCTACGAGCAGTACTTC
TRBJ1-2 | . | many | TRBV7-2 | CASSPAAQDWVTF | TGTGCCAGCAGCCCTGCTGCCCAAGACTGGGTAACCTTC
TRBJ1-1 | . | few | TRBV28 | CASTQVTMNTEAFF | TGTGCCAGCACCCAAGTTACTATGAACACTGAAGCTTTCTTT
TRBJ1-6 | TRBD1 | many | TRBV3-1 | CASSRGTASSPLHF | TGTGCCAGCAGTCGTGGGACAGCTTCTTCACCCCTCCACTTT
TRBJ2-7 | TRBD1 | many | TRBV19 | CASSRDRSSYEQYF | TGTGCCAGCAGCCGGGACAGGAGCTCCTACGAGCAGTACTTC
TRBJ2-1 | TRBD1 | many | TRBV18 | CASSTTGRLRNEQFF | TGTGCCAGCTCGACGACAGGGCGCCTGAGGAATGAGCAGTTCTTC
TRBJ2-6 | . | . | TRBV7-2 | CASSLSGTPNVLTF | TGTGCCAGCAGCTTGTCCGGGACTCCAAACGTCCTGACTTTC
TRBJ2-2 | . | many | TRBV18 | CASSATGTGELFF | TGTGCCAGCTCAGCCACAGGGACCGGGGAGCTGTTTTTT
TRBJ1-3 | . | few | TRBV10-3 | CAISESGTLYTTHF | TGTGCCATCAGTGAGTCCGGGACGCTCTATACGACCCATTTT
TRBJ2-7 | . | many | TRBV7-2 | CASSQAGVPEQYF | TGTGCCAGCAGCCAAGCCGGGGTCCCCGAGCAGTACTTC
TRBJ2-4 | . | few | TRBV10-2 | CASSDGSDIQYF | TGCGCCAGCAGTGATGGGTCGGACATTCAGTACTTC
TRBJ2-2 | . | . | TRBV5-1 | CASSQIDNPAGELFF | TGCGCCAGCAGCCAAATAGACAACCCTGCCGGGGAGCTGTTTTTT
TRBJ1-1 | TRBD1 | . | TRBV5-1 | CASSPSGQGFTEAFF | TGCGCCAGCAGCCCCTCCGGACAGGGATTCACTGAAGCTTTCTTT
TRBJ2-7 | TRBD2 | many | TRBV28 | CASSPVGLLLAGEEYEQYF | TGTGCCAGCAGCCCCGTCGGCCTCCTTTTAGCGGGAGAAGAGTACGAGCAGTACTTC
TRBJ1-6 | . | few | TRBV5-5 | CASSQQGTDSPLHF | TGTGCCAGCAGCCAGCAGGGGACGGATTCACCCCTCCACTTT
TRBJ2-2 | . | . | TRBV6-2/TRBV6-3 | CASSKYGNTGELFF | TGTGCCAGCAGCAAATACGGAAACACCGGGGAGCTGTTTTTT
TRBJ2-3 | . | . | TRBV4-3 | CASSHRLVDSTDTQYF | TGCGCCAGCAGCCACCGATTAGTAGATAGCACAGATACGCAGTATTTT
TRBJ2-1 | TRBD2 | many | TRBV12-3/TRBV12-4 | CASSTPTSGSNEQFF | TGTGCCAGCAGTACACCGACTAGCGGGAGCAATGAGCAGTTCTTC
TRBJ1-1 | . | . | TRBV4-1 | CASSQGKGRMNTEAFF | TGCGCCAGCAGCCAAGGTAAGGGCAGAATGAACACTGAAGCTTTCTTT
TRBJ2-5 | TRBD1 | many | TRBV27 | CASSSIRTGGSETQYF | TGTGCCAGCAGTTCGATACGAACAGGGGGCAGCGAGACCCAGTACTTC
TRBJ1-1 | . | few | TRBV9 | CASSVLSKNTEAFF | TGTGCCAGCAGCGTACTGAGTAAGAACACTGAAGCTTTCTTT
TRBJ2-4 | TRBD2 | few | TRBV12-3/TRBV12-4 | CASSPKGLAEKLAKNIQYF | TGTGCCAGCAGTCCGAAGGGACTAGCGGAGAAACTAGCCAAAAACATTCAGTACTTC
TRBJ2-3 | . | few | TRBV6-1 | CASSSQGRYTDTQYF | TGTGCCAGCAGTTCCCAAGGACGGTACACAGATACGCAGTATTTT
TRBJ2-1 | . | . | TRBV2 | CASSALVEQFF | TGTGCCAGCAGTGCCTTAGTTGAGCAGTTCTTC
TRBJ2-2 | . | few | TRBV4-2 | CASSQDSGFNTGELFF | TGTGCCAGCAGCCAAGATTCGGGTTTTAACACCGGGGAGCTGTTTTTT
TRBJ2-3 | TRBD2 | few | TRBV5-4 | CASSAKLARSTDTQYF | TGTGCCAGCAGCGCCAAACTAGCGAGGAGCACAGATACGCAGTATTTT
TRBJ1-1 | . | . | TRBV27 | CASSPSWTANTEAFF | TGTGCCAGCAGTCCAAGCTGGACAGCTAACACTGAAGCTTTCTTT
TRBJ2-1 | . | few | TRBV12-3/TRBV12-4 | CASSFQSSYNEQFF | TGTGCCAGCAGTTTTCAGAGCTCCTACAATGAGCAGTTCTTC
TRBJ1-2 | . | many | TRBV5-1 | CASRAQPTQVHGYTF | TGCGCCAGCAGGGCGCAGCCTACTCAGGTGCATGGCTACACCTTC
TRBJ1-2 | . | . | TRBV5-5 | CASSLTPGLFDYGYTF | TGTGCCAGCAGCTTGACTCCTGGGCTCTTCGACTATGGCTACACCTTC
TRBJ2-7 | . | . | TRBV12-3/TRBV12-4 | CASTGEGPPRSGPSYEQYF | TGTGCCAGCACAGGAGAAGGCCCCCCTCGCAGCGGGCCGTCCTACGAGCAGTACTTC
TRBJ1-1 | . | many | TRBV5-1 | CASSFQGRGTEAFF | TGCGCCAGCAGCTTCCAGGGGAGAGGCACTGAAGCTTTCTTT